One sample yielded the 27 T cell receptor beta chains listed below, sequenced in a study of vaccination and CD4 T cells after COVID-19. Treatment in this sample: roughly 10-day PBMC culture with coronavirus spike peptide pools or control peptides (ViraFEST assay). Their antigen targets remain unknown. Once obtained from cultured CD4+ T cells, the DNA was sequenced using the Oncomine TCR Beta short-read assay. TCRdb re-called the PCR reads with MiXCR, one entry per CDR3 protein. The data contain roughly 16,000 distinct CDR3 sequences, 44% of them seen just once; the ten biggest clones take up roughly 3.5%. The sample comprised CD4+ T cells from blood, cultured in vitro. The receptors come from a human donor who had recovered from COVID-19.

The chain joins TRBV7-6 to TRBJ1-4, with D possibly matching TRBD1 (6 bases). Germline CDR1 reads SGHVS; CDR2 reads FNYEAQ. V was shortened by 5 bases and J by 7 bases, with 8 bases between the two germline ends. The CDR3 sequence is 12 residues long. The CDR3 DNA reads as TGTGCCAGCAGCCCACAGGGTGAAAAACTGTTTTTT. It codes for CASSPQGEKLFF.

The J gene is TRBJ2-7, the V gene TRBV10-3, with 10 nucleotides matching TRBD2. The J segment lost 6 bases and the V segment lost 6 bases, leaving 11 bases of the junction unmatched. CDR3 length equals 15 residues. Germline CDR1 and CDR2: ENHRY and SYGVKD. The CDR3: CAISARTSGPVEQYF. CDR3 DNA sequence: TGTGCCATCAGCGCACGGACTAGCGGACCTGTCGAGCAGTACTTC.

This clonotype came up a few times. The rearrangement links TRBV7-2 to TRBJ1-5; D is ambiguous. V was cut by 1 base and J by 0 bases, with 4 bases left in between. The V gene's germline CDR1 is SGHTA and CDR2 FQGNSA. The CDR3 sequence is 14 residues long. Here the CDR3 DNA reads TGTGCCAGCAGCTTAGACTATAGCAATCAGCCCCAGCATTTT. Translation: CASSLDYSNQPQHF.

This clonotype was observed a handful of times. This chain joins TRBV5-1 and TRBJ2-7; 8 positions agree with TRBD2. The ends lost 4 bases at V and 2 bases at J; junction bases unmatched: 2. Germline V gene lookup returns CDR1 SGHRS and CDR2 YFSETQ. The CDR3 is made up of 13 amino acids. This CDR3 is CASSPGLAYEQYF. The CDR3 DNA reads TGCGCCAGCAGCCCGGGACTAGCCTACGAGCAGTACTTC.

This clonotype is classed as medium-sized (0.01 to 0.1%). This chain uses TRBV27 with TRBJ1-5, with D perhaps TRBD1 (5 bases). The germline CDR1 and CDR2 sequences are MNHEY and SMNVEV (reference sequence). This CDR3 is 15 amino acids long. V was pared by 6 bases and J by 4 bases, with 16 bases between. The DNA of the CDR3 is TGTGCCAGCAGCCGGGGGTCCCGGGATAATCAGCCCCAGCATTTT. Protein sequence: CASSRGSRDNQPQHF.

J is TRBJ2-3 and V is TRBV7-2; TRBD2 agrees at 13 bases. CDR1 and CDR2 (germline): SGHTA, FQGNSA. V was clipped by 5 bases and J by 8 bases; unmatched bases: 10. The CDR3 is 16 residues long. The CDR3 DNA reads TGTGCCAGCAGCCCCAGGACTAGCGGGAGCCCACGTACGCAGTATTTT. It specifies CASSPRTSGSPRTQYF.

The chain employs TRBV18 and TRBJ1-5, with TRBD1 as a possible D gene (5 bases). CDR3 length: 14 amino acids. Trimming pared 1 base from V and 9 bases from J, leaving 13 bases between. The V gene's germline CDR1 is KGHSH and CDR2 LQKENI. The CDR3 protein is CASSPRGAGPPQHF. For the CDR3, the DNA is TGTGCCAGCTCACCACGAGGGGCAGGCCCGCCCCAGCATTTT.

The chain is built from TRBV5-1 and TRBJ1-1; D gene uncertain. Trimming pared 0 bases from V and 0 bases from J, leaving 9 bases between. CDR3 length: 15 residues. Germline CDR1 reads SGHRS; CDR2 reads YFSETQ. CDR3 DNA: TGCGCCAGCAGCTTGGGGGCTGTAGTGAACACTGAAGCTTTCTTT. It translates to CASSLGAVVNTEAFF.

The chain uses TRBV19 and TRBJ1-1; no reliable D call. With 8 bases removed from V and 3 bases from J, the gap between germline ends came to 4 bases. The CDR3 has 10 amino acids. From germline, CDR1 is LNHDA and CDR2 SQIVND (reference sequence). This CDR3 is CASGYTEAFF. The CDR3 region has the DNA TGTGCCAGTGGGTACACTGAAGCTTTCTTT.

V and J are TRBV29-1 and TRBJ1-2; the D gene is possibly TRBD1 (5 bases). The V end lost 6 bases, the J end lost 2 bases, and 13 bases lay between the germline ends. The germline gives CDR1 SQVTM, CDR2 ANQGSEA. This CDR3 contains 13 residues. DNA of the CDR3: TGCAGCGTCGCGGGGCGATGGAACTATGGCTACACCTTC. Protein sequence: CSVAGRWNYGYTF.

This chain joins TRBV28 and TRBJ2-7; perhaps TRBD2 as D (5 bases). The germline V and J ends were trimmed by 8 bases and 5 bases, with 19 bases remaining between them. The CDR3 contains 14 residues. Germline V gene data show CDR1 as MDHEN and CDR2 as SYDVKM. The CDR3 DNA is TGTGCCAGCGGCCTCTTAGCGCCGACGAACGAGCAGTACTTC. Translation: CASGLLAPTNEQYF.

The chain is built from TRBV7-2 and TRBJ1-3; 11 bases map to TRBD1. CDR3 length: 16 residues. J was trimmed by 1 base and V by 5 bases; bases with no gene match: 4. The germline gives CDR1 SGHTA, CDR2 FQGNSA. CDR3 amino acids: CASSQGQGVSGNTIYF. The CDR3, as DNA: TGTGCCAGCAGCCAGGGACAGGGGGTATCTGGAAACACCATATATTTT. Together with reference TRBV7-2 and TRBJ1-3, the CDR3 gives the full variable domain: GAGVSQSPSNKVTEKGKDVELRCDPISGHTALYWYRQSLGQGLEFLIYFQGNSAPDKSGLPSDRFSAERTGGSVSTLTIQRTQQEDSAVYLCASSQGQGVSGNTIYFGEGSWLTVV.

V is TRBV19 and J is TRBJ1-6; 11 bases agree with TRBD1. CDR3 length: 17 amino acids. CDR1 and CDR2 (germline): LNHDA, SQIVND (reference sequence). V lost 2 bases and J lost 8; bases outside the gene matches: 8. CDR3 residues: CASSISSPGQGDSPLHF. CDR3 DNA: TGTGCCAGTAGTATAAGTTCGCCGGGACAGGGGGATTCACCCCTCCACTTT.

This clonotype occurred a few times. V is TRBV6-5 and J is TRBJ2-7; D perhaps matches TRBD2 (6 bases). V was clipped by 0 bases and J by 9 bases, with 15 bases between them. Germline V lookup: CDR1 MNHEY, CDR2 SVGAGI. The CDR3 runs to 14 residues. CDR3 nucleotide sequence: TGTGCCAGCAGTTACTCACTAGCCTCCCCGGGGCAGTACTTC. It translates to CASSYSLASPGQYF.

This chain joins TRBV5-1 and TRBJ2-3; D might be TRBD2 (5 bases). Germline values: CDR1 SGHRS, CDR2 YFSETQ. The CDR3 contains 14 residues. V was clipped by 4 bases and J by 0 bases, with 9 bases between them. The CDR3 sequence: CASSLGISTDTQYF. The CDR3 region has the DNA TGCGCCAGCAGCCTCGGGATCAGCACAGATACGCAGTATTTT.

This clonotype occurred a few times. The chain links TRBV30 to TRBJ1-2, with D unclear. The CDR3 is 16 residues long. Trimming cost V 1 base and J 3 bases, with 18 bases left between them. Germline V gene lookup returns CDR1 GTSNPN and CDR2 SVGIG (reference sequence). CDR3 DNA sequence: TGTGCCTGGAGTGATTCTACGGCTACTAATGACTATGGCTACACCTTC. Amino acids: CAWSDSTATNDYGYTF.

This chain uses TRBV2 with TRBJ2-7; maybe TRBD1 (6 bases). The CDR3 sequence is 15 residues long. The germline V gene encodes CDR1 SNHLY and CDR2 FYNNEI. The germline V and J ends were trimmed by 6 bases and 3 bases, with 18 bases remaining between them. The CDR3 loop is CASSRDNGRSYEQYF. The CDR3 DNA reads as TGTGCCAGCAGCCGGGACAACGGACGAAGCTACGAGCAGTACTTC.

The chain couples TRBV11-2 to TRBJ1-1, with TRBD1 as a possible D gene (5 bases). Germline CDR1 reads SGHAT; CDR2 reads FQNNGV. V was shortened by 4 bases and J by 1 base, with 7 bases between the two germline ends. The CDR3 contains 13 residues. The CDR3 spells CASSSQGNTEAFF. The CDR3 DNA reads as TGTGCCAGCAGCTCCCAGGGGAACACTGAAGCTTTCTTT. Complete variable domain (other parts from reference TRBV11-2 and TRBJ1-1): EAGVAQSPRYKIIEKRQSVAFWCNPISGHATLYWYQQILGQGPKLLIQFQNNGVVDDSQLPKDRFSAERLKGVDSTLKIQPAKLEDSAVYLCASSSQGNTEAFFGQGTRLTVV.

This sequence joins TRBV20-1 and TRBJ2-7; 12 positions match TRBD2. The V and J ends lost 6 bases and 4 bases, in that order; junction bases with no gene match: 7. The CDR3 totals 14 residues. The germline V gene has CDR1 DFQATT and CDR2 SNEGSKA (reference sequence). CDR3 sequence reads: CSAGSSGRGYEQYF. In DNA form, the CDR3 reads TGCAGTGCAGGGTCTAGCGGGAGGGGATACGAGCAGTACTTC.

The chain links TRBV5-1 to TRBJ1-3; D gene uncertain. The CDR3 consists of 15 residues. With 0 bases removed from V and 0 bases from J, the gap between germline ends came to 7 bases. Germline CDR1 reads SGHRS; CDR2 reads YFSETQ. DNA for the CDR3: TGCGCCAGCAGCTTGGGGCAAAACTCTGGAAACACCATATATTTT. It codes for CASSLGQNSGNTIYF.

There are a few counts of this clonotype. J is TRBJ1-5 and V is TRBV20-1, with 7 bases identical to TRBD1. V shed 4 bases, J shed 7 bases, and the junction held 13 bases outside the gene matches. The CDR3 consists of 15 residues. Germline values: CDR1 DFQATT, CDR2 SNEGSKA (reference sequence). The CDR3, as DNA: TGCAGTGCTAAAGAGGTAGGACAGGACGTCCAGCCCCAGCATTTT. This encodes CSAKEVGQDVQPQHF.

This clonotype was observed a single time. The chain employs TRBV5-1 and TRBJ2-1; 8 nucleotides agree with TRBD2. CDR1 is SGHRS and CDR2 is YFSETQ in the germline V gene. This CDR3 is built from 14 residues. V lost 4 bases and J lost 6; bases outside the gene matches: 6. DNA for the CDR3: TGCGCCAGCAGCCCCGGACTAGCCGGCAATGAGCAGTTCTTC. Amino acid sequence: CASSPGLAGNEQFF. The entire variable domain, with the rest obtained from reference TRBV5-1 and TRBJ2-1, is as follows: KAGVTQTPRYLIKTRGQQVTLSCSPISGHRSVSWYQQTPGQGLQFLFEYFSETQRNKGNFPGRFSGRQFSNSRSEMNVSTLELGDSALYLCASSPGLAGNEQFFGPGTRLTVL.

This chain uses TRBV20-1 with TRBJ2-7, with unresolved D. The CDR3 extends over 15 amino acids. The V end was cut by 0 bases, the J end by 0 bases, with 12 bases between. CDR1 and CDR2 from the germline V gene are DFQATT and SNEGSKA (reference sequence). Written as DNA, the CDR3 is TGCAGTGCTAGAGATATCCGGGCAAGCTCCTACGAGCAGTACTTC. It specifies CSARDIRASSYEQYF.

The V call is TRBV6-1, the J call TRBJ1-5; possible D gene TRBD1, 5 bases. V gave up 3 bases and J gave up 3 bases, with 12 bases separating them. Germline values: CDR1 MNHNS, CDR2 SASEGT. CDR3 length: 15 amino acids. The CDR3 sequence: CASSDIRDDNQPQHF. Written as DNA, the CDR3 is TGTGCCAGCAGTGATATCCGGGACGACAATCAGCCCCAGCATTTT.

The J gene is TRBJ1-1, the V gene TRBV10-3; D gene uncertain. V was trimmed by 6 bases and J by 5 bases, leaving 16 bases between them. Germline V gene lookup returns CDR1 ENHRY and CDR2 SYGVKD. The CDR3 length is 14 residues. Here the CDR3 reads CAISDPSRDTEAFF. DNA for the CDR3: TGTGCCATCAGCGACCCTAGTCGAGATACTGAAGCTTTCTTT.

V is TRBV6-1 and J is TRBJ1-3; weak D call: TRBD1 (5 bases). V was cut by 6 bases and J by 0 bases, with 12 bases left in between. Germline V gives CDR1 MNHNS, CDR2 SASEGT. The CDR3 totals 15 residues. The CDR3 nucleotides are TGTGCCAGCAGCCCGGGACTTGACTCTGGAAACACCATATATTTT. As protein: CASSPGLDSGNTIYF.

The rearrangement links TRBV25-1 to TRBJ2-7, with 8 bases aligning to TRBD1. The germline V gene has CDR1 MGHDK and CDR2 SYGVNS. Losses at the gene ends were 4 bases for V and 0 bases for J; bases not matched to a gene: 8. The CDR3 is made up of 16 amino acids. This CDR3 reads CASSGYAGTGSYEQYF. The CDR3 nucleotides read TGTGCCAGCAGTGGCTACGCCGGGACAGGCTCCTACGAGCAGTACTTC.